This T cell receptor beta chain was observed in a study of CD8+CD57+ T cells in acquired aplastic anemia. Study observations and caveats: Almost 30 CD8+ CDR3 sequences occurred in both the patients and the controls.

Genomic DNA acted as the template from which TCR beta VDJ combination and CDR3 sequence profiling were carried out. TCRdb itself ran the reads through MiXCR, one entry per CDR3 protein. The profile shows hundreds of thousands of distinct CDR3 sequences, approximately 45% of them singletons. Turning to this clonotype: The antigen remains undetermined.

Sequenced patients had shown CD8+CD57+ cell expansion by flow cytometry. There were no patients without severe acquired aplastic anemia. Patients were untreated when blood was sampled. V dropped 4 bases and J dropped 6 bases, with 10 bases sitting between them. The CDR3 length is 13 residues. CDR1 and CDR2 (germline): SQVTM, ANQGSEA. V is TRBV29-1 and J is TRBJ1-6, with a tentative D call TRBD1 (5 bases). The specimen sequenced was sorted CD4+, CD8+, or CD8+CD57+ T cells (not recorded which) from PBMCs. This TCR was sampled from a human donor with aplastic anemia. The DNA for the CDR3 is TGCAGCGTTGCGTGGGGGGTTAATTCACCCCTCCACTTT. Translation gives CSVAWGVNSPLHF.